These 15 T cell receptor beta chains were all obtained from the same sample, sequenced in a study of blood T cells in healthy people across ages. Sample-barcoded 5' priming and a J-beta primer mix drove a second PCR of about 6 to 11 cycles. TCRdb processed the 5' RACE reads anew with MiXCR; each CDR3 protein has one entry. The sample carries around 750,000 distinct CDR3 sequences, approximately 55% recorded once. Sequences were obtained from blood. These receptors originate from a man older than 75 in good health.

This rearrangement joins TRBV7-9 to TRBJ2-3; D unclear. Trimming shortened V by 6 bases and J by 2 bases, and 15 bases separated the two germline ends. This CDR3 comprises 15 residues. Germline CDR1 and CDR2: SEHNR and FQNEAQ (reference sequence). The CDR3 is CASSPGVSDTDTQYF. The CDR3 nucleotides read TGTGCCAGCAGTCCTGGTGTCAGCGACACAGATACGCAGTATTTT. The variable domain in full, completed from reference TRBV7-9 and TRBJ2-3, reads DTGVSQNPRHKITKRGQNVTFRCDPISEHNRLYWYRQTLGQGPEFLTYFQNEAQLEKSRLLSDRFSAERPKGSFSTLEIQRTEQGDSAMYLCASSPGVSDTDTQYFGPGTRLTVL.

The chain carries TRBV2 and TRBJ2-5; D ambiguous. The J call may be incorrect, as the DNA end agrees better with TRBJ2-7. CDR1 and CDR2 from the germline V gene are SNHLY and FYNNEI. CDR3 length: 13 amino acids. CDR3 protein: CASSDWGPDEQYF. CDR3 nucleotide sequence: TGTGCCAGCAGTGACTGGGGTCCGGACGAGCAGTACTTC.

The chain uses TRBV6-5 and TRBJ1-5, with D perhaps TRBD1 (5 bases). This CDR3 comprises 12 residues. Trimming took off 7 bases at V and 10 bases at J, with 14 bases between the two ends. The germline V gene has CDR1 MNHEY and CDR2 SVGAGI. CDR3 DNA: TGTGCCAGCAATTTCGCGGGGGGACCCCAGCATTTT. It specifies CASNFAGGPQHF.

This clonotype was seen a handful of times. CDR3 amino acids: CASSPDGAGQPQHF. In DNA form, the CDR3 reads TGTGCCAGCTCACCGGACGGAGCGGGGCAGCCCCAGCATTTT. This sequence joins TRBV18 and TRBJ1-5; D gene uncertain. Deletions cut 3 bases from V and 7 bases from J, with 13 bases between. This CDR3 spans 14 amino acids. Germline CDR1 and CDR2: KGHSH and LQKENI.

This chain links TRBV6-5 with TRBJ1-4; tentatively, D is TRBD1 (5 bases). Trimming cost V 0 bases and J 7 bases, with 15 bases left between them. Germline V gene data show CDR1 as MNHEY and CDR2 as SVGAGI. This CDR3 comprises 16 residues. In DNA form, the CDR3 reads TGTGCCAGCAGTTACTCCCCCCAGGGAGTGGGTGAAAAACTGTTTTTT. Its translation: CASSYSPQGVGEKLFF.

The chain recombines TRBV11-1 with TRBJ2-7, with a tentative D call TRBD2 (6 bases). Germline lookup yields CDR1 SGHAT and CDR2 FQDESV (reference sequence). Deletions cut 5 bases from V and 6 bases from J, with 14 bases between. The CDR3 sequence is 13 residues long. Here the CDR3 reads CASSPAGRIEQYF. CDR3 nucleotides: TGTGCCAGCAGCCCGGCGGGAAGGATCGAGCAGTACTTC.

The chain links TRBV10-3 to TRBJ1-1; unclear D gene. V shed 0 bases and J shed 0 bases, with 5 bases lying between them. The CDR3 sequence is 14 residues long. Germline CDR1 reads ENHRY; CDR2 reads SYGVKD. DNA of the CDR3: TGTGCCATCAGTGAGTCCCGATTGAACACTGAAGCTTTCTTT. Protein product: CAISESRLNTEAFF.

The genes are TRBV5-1 and TRBJ2-5, with D unresolved. Trimming took 5 bases from V and 4 from J, leaving 12 bases between them. Germline lookup yields CDR1 SGHRS and CDR2 YFSETQ. The CDR3 loop spans 13 amino acids. The CDR3 bases are TGCGCCAGCAGTTGGCAGTTACGAGAGACCCAGTACTTC. This gives the protein CASSWQLRETQYF.

The V gene is TRBV27, the J gene TRBJ2-2; maybe TRBD2 (6 bases). CDR1 MNHEY and CDR2 SMNVEV come from the germline V gene (reference sequence). The V end lost 7 bases, the J end lost 4 bases, and 13 bases lay between the germline ends. CDR3 size: 14 residues. The CDR3 sequence: CASTSLGSTGELFF. CDR3 in DNA: TGTGCCAGCACTTCACTCGGGAGCACCGGGGAGCTGTTTTTT.

This chain uses TRBV5-1 with TRBJ2-3, with TRBD1 matching over 7 bases. The CDR3 has 15 residues. Germline CDR1 is SGHRS and CDR2 is YFSETQ. Losses at the gene ends were 2 bases for V and 2 bases for J; bases not matched to a gene: 5. This CDR3 is CASSLPTGPTDTQYF. Here the CDR3 DNA reads TGCGCCAGCAGCTTACCGACAGGGCCCACAGATACGCAGTATTTT.

V and J are TRBV18 and TRBJ2-3, with 7 nucleotides matching TRBD1. In germline, CDR1 is KGHSH, CDR2 LQKENI. This CDR3 has 15 amino acids. V lost 5 bases and J lost 0; bases outside the gene matches: 5. The CDR3 loop is CASSSDRRSTDTQYF. As DNA, the CDR3 is TGTGCCAGCTCATCGGACAGGAGAAGCACAGATACGCAGTATTTT.

This sequence joins TRBV10-3 and TRBJ2-1; D perhaps matches TRBD1 (6 bases). The CDR3 length is 17 residues. The V end lost 0 bases, the J end lost 0 bases, and 12 bases lay between the germline ends. The germline V gene has CDR1 ENHRY and CDR2 SYGVKD. The CDR3 sequence is CAISESNRAYSYNEQFF. Here the CDR3 DNA reads TGTGCCATCAGTGAGTCGAACAGGGCCTACTCCTACAATGAGCAGTTCTTC.

The V and J genes are TRBV20-1 and TRBJ2-1, with 9 bases identical to TRBD2. The CDR3 is 16 residues long. V was clipped by 6 bases and J by 4 bases; unmatched bases: 13. CDR1 is DFQATT, CDR2 SNEGSKA, per germline (reference sequence). The CDR3 bases are TGCAGTGCCAATGGACGGCTGGCGGGAGGGTACAATGAGCAGTTCTTC. Translating gives CSANGRLAGGYNEQFF.

This clonotype was recorded many times. This chain joins TRBV5-1 and TRBJ2-1; 8 bases agree with TRBD2. The CDR3 loop spans 18 amino acids. Germline CDR1 SGHRS, CDR2 YFSETQ. J was trimmed by 8 bases and V by 1 base; bases with no gene match: 17. Here the CDR3 reads CASSLSVAGFKIVDEQFF. The CDR3 bases are TGCGCCAGCAGCTTGTCGGTAGCGGGATTTAAGATTGTCGATGAGCAGTTCTTC.

This clonotype was recorded once. The chain carries TRBV21-1 and TRBJ2-1; TRBD2 reflects the table's D call only, with no check against the DNA. TRBV21-1 is a known pseudogene. This CDR3 is built from 16 residues. The CDR3 is CASSAYRTEPNNEQFF. The CDR3 bases are TGTGCCAGCAGCGCTTATAGGACTGAACCTAACAATGAGCAGTTCTTC.